The 3 T cell receptor beta chains listed next were all sequenced from one sample in a study of blood T cell repertoires in COVID-19. Using immunoSEQ multiplex PCR, the repertoire was profiled, and TCRdb retains in-frame clones only, with some absent. The table shows approximately 93,000 clones, with 87% occurring only once. Source material: peripheral blood. The receptors here all came from a human donor in a cohort sampled during active COVID-19.

A few counts support this clone. The chain's CDR3 is CASSWTSGSRNTGELFF. The DNA of the CDR3 is TGTGCCAGCAGTTGGACTAGCGGGAGCAGGAACACCGGGGAGCTGTTTTTT. The gene calls are TRBV5-4 and TRBJ2-2; 13 nucleotides line up with TRBD2. The CDR3 has 17 amino acids. Germline CDR1 SGHNT, CDR2 YYREEE (reference sequence). Trimming at V came to 5 bases and at J to 1 base, leaving 5 bases not matched to a gene. Filled out from reference TRBV5-4 and TRBJ2-2, the complete variable domain reads ETGVTQSPTHLIKTRGQQVTLRCSSQSGHNTVSWYQQALGQGPQFIFQYYREEENGRGNFPPRFSGLQFPNYSSELNVNALELDDSALYLCASSWTSGSRNTGELFFGEGSRLTVL.

V usage is TRBV7-9 and J usage is TRBJ1-3; 7 positions match TRBD1. The V gene's germline CDR1 is SEHNR and CDR2 FQNEAQ (reference sequence). This CDR3 spans 15 amino acids. The trim removed 5 bases at V and 2 bases at J, leaving 6 bases unmatched. CDR3 coding DNA: TGTGCCAGCAGCCTCCCAGGGGGTCCTGGAAACACCATATATTTT. It is translated as CASSLPGGPGNTIYF. The full variable domain, completed using reference TRBV7-9 and TRBJ1-3, is DTGVSQNPRHKITKRGQNVTFRCDPISEHNRLYWYRQTLGQGPEFLTYFQNEAQLEKSRLLSDRFSAERPKGSFSTLEIQRTEQGDSAMYLCASSLPGGPGNTIYFGEGSWLTVV.

This clone was seen just once. The rearrangement links TRBV7-8 to TRBJ2-1; 8 bases map to TRBD2. V lost 3 bases to trimming and J lost 2 bases; unmatched junction nucleotides: 3. Germline CDR1 and CDR2: SGHVS and FQNEAQ. This CDR3 is built from 15 residues. CDR3: CASSFTGGAYNEQFF. The CDR3 bases are TGTGCCAGCAGCTTTACGGGAGGGGCCTACAATGAGCAGTTCTTC.